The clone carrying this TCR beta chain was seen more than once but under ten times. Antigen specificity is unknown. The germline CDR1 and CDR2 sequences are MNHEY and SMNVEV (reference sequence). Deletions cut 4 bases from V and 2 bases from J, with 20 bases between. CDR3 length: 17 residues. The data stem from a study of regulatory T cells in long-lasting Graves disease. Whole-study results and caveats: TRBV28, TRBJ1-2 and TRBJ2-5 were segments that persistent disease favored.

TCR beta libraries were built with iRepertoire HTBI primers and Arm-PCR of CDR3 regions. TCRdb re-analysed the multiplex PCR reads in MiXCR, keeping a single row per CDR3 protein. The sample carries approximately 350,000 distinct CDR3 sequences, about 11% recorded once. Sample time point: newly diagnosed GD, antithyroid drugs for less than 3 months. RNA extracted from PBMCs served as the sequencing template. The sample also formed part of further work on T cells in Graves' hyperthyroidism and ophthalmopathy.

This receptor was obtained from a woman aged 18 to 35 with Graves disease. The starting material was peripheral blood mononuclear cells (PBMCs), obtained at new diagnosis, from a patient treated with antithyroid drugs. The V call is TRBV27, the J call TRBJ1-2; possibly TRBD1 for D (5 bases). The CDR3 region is CASSSLTASPFNYGYTF. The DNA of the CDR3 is TGTGCCAGCAGTTCATTGACAGCTTCACCATTCAACTATGGCTACACCTTC.